In its sample, the clone carrying this T cell receptor beta chain was seen once. The conserved phenylalanine or tryptophan normally closing the CDR3 is absent here, so this likely arose from a read error. With 60 Vbeta and 13 Jbeta primers, the PCR was carried out. Profiled with immunoSEQ multiplex PCR; TCRdb holds only in-frame clones, not every one. The repertoire holds about 110,000 clones, 75% to 85% seen once, with 5.5% to 7% in the top ten. The sample is drawn from a study of cytomegalovirus exposure and HLA in healthy donors. Germline V CDR1 and CDR2: SGHDT, YYEEEE. The CDR3 sequence is 14 residues long. The V segment lost 3 bases and the J segment 7 bases; nucleotides outside the gene matches: 10.

The specimen sequenced was PBMCs. This clonotype was sampled from a man aged 18 to 29 in good health and CMV-seronegative. The genes are TRBV5-6 and TRBJ2-7, with 7 positions matching TRBD2. The CDR3 nucleotides are TGTGCCAGCAGCTCGCCACCTACCGGGGGGGAGCAGTACCTC. It specifies CASSSPPTGGEQYL.